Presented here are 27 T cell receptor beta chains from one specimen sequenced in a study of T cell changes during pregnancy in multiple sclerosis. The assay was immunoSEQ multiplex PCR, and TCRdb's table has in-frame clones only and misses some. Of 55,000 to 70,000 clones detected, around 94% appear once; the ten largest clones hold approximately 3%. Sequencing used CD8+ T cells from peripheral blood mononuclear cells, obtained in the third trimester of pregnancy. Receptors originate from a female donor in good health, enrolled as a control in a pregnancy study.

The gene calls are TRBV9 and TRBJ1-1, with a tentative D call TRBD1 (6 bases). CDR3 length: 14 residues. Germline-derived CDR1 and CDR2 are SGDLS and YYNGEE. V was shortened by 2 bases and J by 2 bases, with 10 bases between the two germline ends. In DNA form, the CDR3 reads TGTGCCAGCAGCGTGGACAGCGTTAACACTGAAGCTTTCTTT. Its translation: CASSVDSVNTEAFF.

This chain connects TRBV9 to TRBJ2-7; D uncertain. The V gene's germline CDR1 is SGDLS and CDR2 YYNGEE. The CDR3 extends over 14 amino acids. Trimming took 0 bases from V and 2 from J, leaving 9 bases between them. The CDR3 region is CASSVDLNPYEQYF. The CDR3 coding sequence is TGTGCCAGCAGCGTAGATCTAAACCCCTACGAGCAGTACTTC.

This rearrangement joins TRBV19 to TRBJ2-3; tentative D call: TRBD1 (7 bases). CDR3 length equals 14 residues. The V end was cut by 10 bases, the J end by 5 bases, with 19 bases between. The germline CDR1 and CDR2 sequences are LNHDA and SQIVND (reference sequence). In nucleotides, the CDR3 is TGTGCCACCGGCGGAGGGGGCGTGAGAGATACGCAGTATTTT. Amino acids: CATGGGGVRDTQYF. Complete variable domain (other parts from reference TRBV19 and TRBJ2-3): DGGITQSPKYLFRKEGQNVTLSCEQNLNHDAMYWYRQDPGQGLRLIYYSQIVNDFQKGDIAEGYSVSREKKESFPLTVTSAQKNPTAFYLCATGGGGVRDTQYFGPGTRLTVL.

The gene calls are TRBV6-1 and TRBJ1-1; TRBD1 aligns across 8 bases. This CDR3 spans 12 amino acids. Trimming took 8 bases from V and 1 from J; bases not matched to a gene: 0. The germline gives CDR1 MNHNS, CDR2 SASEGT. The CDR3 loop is CASGTGNTEAFF. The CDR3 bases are TGTGCCAGCGGGACAGGGAACACTGAAGCTTTCTTT.

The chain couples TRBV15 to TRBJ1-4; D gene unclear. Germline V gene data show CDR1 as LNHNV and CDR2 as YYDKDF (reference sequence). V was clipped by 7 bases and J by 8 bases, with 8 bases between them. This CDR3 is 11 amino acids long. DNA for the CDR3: TGTGCCACCAAGAGGGAAGAAAAACTGTTTTTT. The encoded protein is CATKREEKLFF.

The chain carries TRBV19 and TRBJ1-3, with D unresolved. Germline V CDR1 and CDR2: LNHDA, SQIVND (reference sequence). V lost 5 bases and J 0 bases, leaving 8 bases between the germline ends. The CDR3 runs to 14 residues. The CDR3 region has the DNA TGTGCCAGTAGTGTCAAGAGCTCTGGAAACACCATATATTTT. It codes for CASSVKSSGNTIYF.

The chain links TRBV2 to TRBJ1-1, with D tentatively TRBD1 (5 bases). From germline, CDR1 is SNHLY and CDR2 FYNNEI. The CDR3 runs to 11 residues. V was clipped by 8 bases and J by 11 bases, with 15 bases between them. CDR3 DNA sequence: TGTGCCAGCCCCGACGACCGGGGGGCTTTCTTT. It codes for CASPDDRGAFF. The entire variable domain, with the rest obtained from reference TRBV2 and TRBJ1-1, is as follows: EPEVTQTPSHQVTQMGQEVILRCVPISNHLYFYWYRQILGQKVEFLVSFYNNEISEKSEIFDDQFSVERPDGSNFTLKIRSTKLEDSAMYFCASPDDRGAFFGQGTRLTVV.

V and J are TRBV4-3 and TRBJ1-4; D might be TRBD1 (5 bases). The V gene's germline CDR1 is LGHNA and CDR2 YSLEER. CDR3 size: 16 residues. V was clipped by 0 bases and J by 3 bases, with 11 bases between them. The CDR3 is CASSQENPGPNEKLFF. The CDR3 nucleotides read TGCGCCAGCAGCCAAGAAAACCCAGGGCCTAATGAAAAACTGTTTTTT.

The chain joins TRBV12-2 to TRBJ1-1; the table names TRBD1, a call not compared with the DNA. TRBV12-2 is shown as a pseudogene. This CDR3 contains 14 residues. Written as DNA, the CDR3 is TGTGCAAGTCGCCCCGGACAGGCGGACACTGAAGCTTTCTTT. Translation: CASRPGQADTEAFF.

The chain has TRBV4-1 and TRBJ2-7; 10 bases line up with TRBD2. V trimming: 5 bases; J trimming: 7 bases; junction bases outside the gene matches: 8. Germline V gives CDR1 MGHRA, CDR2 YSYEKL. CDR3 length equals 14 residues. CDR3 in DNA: TGCGCCAGCAGCACTGGGACTAGCGTGAGGGAGCAGTACTTC. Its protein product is CASSTGTSVREQYF.

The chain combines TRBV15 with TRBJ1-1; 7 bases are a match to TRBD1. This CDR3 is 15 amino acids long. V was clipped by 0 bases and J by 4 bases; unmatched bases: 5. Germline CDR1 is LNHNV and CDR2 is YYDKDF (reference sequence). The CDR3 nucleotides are TGTGCCACCAGCAGAGAACGACAGGGAGGCACTGAAGCTTTCTTT. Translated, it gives CATSRERQGGTEAFF.

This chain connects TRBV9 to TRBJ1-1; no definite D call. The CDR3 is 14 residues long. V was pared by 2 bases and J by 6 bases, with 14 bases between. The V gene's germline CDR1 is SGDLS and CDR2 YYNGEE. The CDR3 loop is CASSVSALAPEAFF. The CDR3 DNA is TGTGCCAGCAGCGTTTCAGCCTTAGCCCCTGAAGCTTTCTTT. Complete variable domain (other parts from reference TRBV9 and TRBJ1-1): DSGVTQTPKHLITATGQRVTLRCSPRSGDLSVYWYQQSLDQGLQFLIQYYNGEERAKGNILERFSAQQFPDLHSELNLSSLELGDSALYFCASSVSALAPEAFFGQGTRLTVV.

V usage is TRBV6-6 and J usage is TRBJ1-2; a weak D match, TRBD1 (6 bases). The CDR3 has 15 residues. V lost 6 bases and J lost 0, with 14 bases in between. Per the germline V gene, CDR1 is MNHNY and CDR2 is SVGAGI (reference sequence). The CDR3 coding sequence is TGTGCCAGCAGACTCGACAGGACTTCTAACTATGGCTACACCTTC. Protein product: CASRLDRTSNYGYTF.

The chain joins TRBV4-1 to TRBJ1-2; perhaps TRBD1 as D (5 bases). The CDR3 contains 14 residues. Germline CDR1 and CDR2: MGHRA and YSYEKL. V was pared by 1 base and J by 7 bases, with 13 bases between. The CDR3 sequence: CASSQVGASGGYTF. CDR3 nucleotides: TGCGCCAGCAGCCAAGTAGGGGCCTCGGGTGGCTACACCTTC.

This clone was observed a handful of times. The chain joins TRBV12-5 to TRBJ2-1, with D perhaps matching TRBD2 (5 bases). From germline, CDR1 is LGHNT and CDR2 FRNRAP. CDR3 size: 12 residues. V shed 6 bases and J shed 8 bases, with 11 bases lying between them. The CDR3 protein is CASGPLEDEQFF. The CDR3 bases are TGTGCTAGTGGCCCATTGGAGGATGAGCAGTTCTTC.

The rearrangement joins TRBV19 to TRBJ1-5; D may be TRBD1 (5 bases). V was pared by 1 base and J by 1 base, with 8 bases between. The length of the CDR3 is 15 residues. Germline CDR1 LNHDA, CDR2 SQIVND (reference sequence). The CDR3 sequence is CASSIVQESNQPQHF. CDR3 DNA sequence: TGTGCCAGTAGTATAGTACAGGAGAGCAATCAGCCCCAGCATTTT. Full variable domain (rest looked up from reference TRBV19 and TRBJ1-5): DGGITQSPKYLFRKEGQNVTLSCEQNLNHDAMYWYRQDPGQGLRLIYYSQIVNDFQKGDIAEGYSVSREKKESFPLTVTSAQKNPTAFYLCASSIVQESNQPQHFGDGTRLSIL.

Here the CDR3 DNA reads TGTGCCAGCAATGGAGCGGGGCGGCACGAGCAGTACTTC. Protein sequence: CASNGAGRHEQYF. V and J are TRBV27 and TRBJ2-7, with TRBD2 matching over 7 bases. Germline assignment: CDR1 MNHEY and CDR2 SMNVEV (reference sequence). Unmatched junction bases numbered 8, after V lost 7 bases and J lost 5 bases. There are 13 residues in the CDR3.

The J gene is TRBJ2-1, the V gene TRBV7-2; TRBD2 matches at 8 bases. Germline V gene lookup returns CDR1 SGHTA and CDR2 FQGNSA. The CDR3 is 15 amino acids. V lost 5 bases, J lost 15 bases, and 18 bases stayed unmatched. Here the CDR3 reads CASSPLGSGASLGFF. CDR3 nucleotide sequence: TGTGCCAGCAGCCCGTTGGGTAGCGGGGCCTCCTTAGGGTTCTTC.

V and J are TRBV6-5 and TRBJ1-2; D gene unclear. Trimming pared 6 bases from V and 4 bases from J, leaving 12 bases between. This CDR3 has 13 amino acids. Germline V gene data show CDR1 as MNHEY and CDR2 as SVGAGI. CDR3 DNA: TGTGCCAGCAGACCTGATTGGCTCTATGGCTACACCTTC. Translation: CASRPDWLYGYTF.

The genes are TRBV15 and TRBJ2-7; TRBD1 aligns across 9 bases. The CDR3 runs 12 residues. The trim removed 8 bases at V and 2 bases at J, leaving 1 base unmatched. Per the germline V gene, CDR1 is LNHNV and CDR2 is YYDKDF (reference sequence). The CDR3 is CATGDRAYEQYF. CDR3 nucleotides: TGTGCCACCGGGGACAGGGCCTACGAGCAGTACTTC.

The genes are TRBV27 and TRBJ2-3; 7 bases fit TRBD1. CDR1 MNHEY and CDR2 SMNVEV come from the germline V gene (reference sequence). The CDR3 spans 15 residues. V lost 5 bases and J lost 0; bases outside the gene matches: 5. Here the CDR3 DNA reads TGTGCCAGCAGTCCGGGGACAGTTAGCACAGATACGCAGTATTTT. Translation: CASSPGTVSTDTQYF.

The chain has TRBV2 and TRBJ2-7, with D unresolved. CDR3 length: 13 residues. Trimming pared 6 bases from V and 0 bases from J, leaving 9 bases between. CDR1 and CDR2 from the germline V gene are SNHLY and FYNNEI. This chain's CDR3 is CASSERSSYEQYF. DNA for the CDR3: TGTGCCAGCAGCGAAAGGAGCTCCTACGAGCAGTACTTC.

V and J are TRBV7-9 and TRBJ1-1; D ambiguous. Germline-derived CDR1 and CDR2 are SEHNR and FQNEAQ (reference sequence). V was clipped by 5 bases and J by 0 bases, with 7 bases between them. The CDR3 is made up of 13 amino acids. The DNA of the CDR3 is TGTGCCAGCAGCACGCCAGTGAACACTGAAGCTTTCTTT. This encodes CASSTPVNTEAFF.

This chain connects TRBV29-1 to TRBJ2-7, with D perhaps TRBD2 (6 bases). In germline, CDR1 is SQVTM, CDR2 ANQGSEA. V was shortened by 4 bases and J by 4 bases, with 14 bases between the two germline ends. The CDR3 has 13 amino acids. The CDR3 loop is CSVVGGMGYEQYF. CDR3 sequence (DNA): TGCAGCGTTGTGGGGGGAATGGGGTACGAGCAGTACTTC.

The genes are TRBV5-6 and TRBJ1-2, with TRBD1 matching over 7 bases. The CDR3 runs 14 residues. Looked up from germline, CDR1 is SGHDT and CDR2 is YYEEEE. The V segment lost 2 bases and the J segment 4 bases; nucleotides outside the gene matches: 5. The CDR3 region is CASSLDRAAYGYTF. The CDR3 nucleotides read TGTGCCAGCAGCTTAGACAGGGCGGCCTATGGCTACACCTTC.

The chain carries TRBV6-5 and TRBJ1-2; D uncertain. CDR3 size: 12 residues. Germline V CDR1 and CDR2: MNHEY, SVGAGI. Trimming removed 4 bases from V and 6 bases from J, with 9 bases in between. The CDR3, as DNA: TGTGCCAGCAGTTCCGGGGTTGATGGCTACACCTTC. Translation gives CASSSGVDGYTF.

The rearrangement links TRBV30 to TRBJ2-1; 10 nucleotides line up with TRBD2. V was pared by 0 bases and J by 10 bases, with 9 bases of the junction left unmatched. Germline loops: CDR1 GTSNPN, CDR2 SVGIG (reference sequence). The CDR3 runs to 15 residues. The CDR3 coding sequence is TGTGCCTGGAGTGTGCGTGAGCGGGGGGGCAGCGAGCAGTTCTTC. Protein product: CAWSVRERGGSEQFF.